The TCR beta chain described here comes from a study of beta chain features in type 1 diabetes. Study observations and caveats: Insertions at VDJ junctions were less frequent in type 1 diabetes patients. These patients also deleted more nucleotides at the same junctions. Type 1 diabetes patients had moderately but significantly shorter TCRB CDR3s in all four CD4+ subsets.

The CDR3 covers 11 residues. Germline V gene lookup returns CDR1 SGHDN and CDR2 FVKESK. The V end lost 8 bases, the J end lost 4 bases, and 8 bases lay between the germline ends. Of the isolated RNA, all was reverse transcribed, and so the sequenced material was expressed TCRB transcripts. Approximately 3.5 million reads, on average, came from each naive, central memory and regulatory T cell sample. Assay: immunoSEQ multiplex PCR; the TCRdb copy retains only in-frame clones and omits some. Of 150,000 to 190,000 clones in the sample, around a tenth were seen once. This clone was recorded a few times. Its specificity is unknown.

The material sequenced was central memory CD4+ T cells from blood. This clonotype was obtained from a man between 25 and 39 years old with type 1 diabetes. The chain has TRBV14 and TRBJ2-5; D not certain. CDR3 DNA sequence: TGTGCCAGCTCAACGGGAGAGACCCAGTACTTC. Its translation is CASSTGETQYF.